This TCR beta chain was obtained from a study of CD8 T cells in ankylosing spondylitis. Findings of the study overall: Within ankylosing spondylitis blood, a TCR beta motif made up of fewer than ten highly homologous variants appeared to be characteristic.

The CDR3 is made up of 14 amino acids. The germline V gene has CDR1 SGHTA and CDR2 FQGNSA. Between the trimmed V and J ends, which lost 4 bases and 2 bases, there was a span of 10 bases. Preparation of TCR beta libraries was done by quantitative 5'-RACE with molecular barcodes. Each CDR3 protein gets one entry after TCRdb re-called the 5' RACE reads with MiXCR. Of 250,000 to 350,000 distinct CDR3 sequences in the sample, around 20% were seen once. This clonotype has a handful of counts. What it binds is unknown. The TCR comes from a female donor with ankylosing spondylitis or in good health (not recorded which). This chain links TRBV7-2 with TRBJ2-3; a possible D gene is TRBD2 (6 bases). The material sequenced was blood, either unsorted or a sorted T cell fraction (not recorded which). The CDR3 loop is CASSWGDSTDTQYF. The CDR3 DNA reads TGTGCCAGCAGCTGGGGGGACTCCACAGATACGCAGTATTTT.